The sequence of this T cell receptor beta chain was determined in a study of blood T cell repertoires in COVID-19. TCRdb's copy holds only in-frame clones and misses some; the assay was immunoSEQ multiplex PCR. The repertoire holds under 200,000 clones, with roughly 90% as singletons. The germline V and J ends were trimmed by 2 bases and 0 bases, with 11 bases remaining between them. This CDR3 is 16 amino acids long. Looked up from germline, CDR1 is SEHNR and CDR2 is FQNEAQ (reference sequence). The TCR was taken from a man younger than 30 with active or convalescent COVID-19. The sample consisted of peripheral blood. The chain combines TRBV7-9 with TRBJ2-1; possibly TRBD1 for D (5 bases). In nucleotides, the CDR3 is TGTGCCAGCAGCTTAAGGGGCGGTAGCTCCTACAATGAGCAGTTCTTC. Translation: CASSLRGGSSYNEQFF.